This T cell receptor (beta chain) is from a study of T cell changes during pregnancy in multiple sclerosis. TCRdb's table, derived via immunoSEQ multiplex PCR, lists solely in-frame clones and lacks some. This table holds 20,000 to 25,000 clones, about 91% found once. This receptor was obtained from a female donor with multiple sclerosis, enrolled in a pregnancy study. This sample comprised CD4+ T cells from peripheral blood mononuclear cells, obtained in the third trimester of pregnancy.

CDR3 sequence (DNA): TGCGCCAGCAGCCAAGTCCCAGGAAGCGGGGGGGCCGCAGATACGCAGTATTTT. This sequence encodes CASSQVPGSGGAADTQYF. The rearrangement uses TRBV4-1 and TRBJ2-3, with 10 positions matching TRBD2. Germline CDR1 MGHRA, CDR2 YSYEKL. This CDR3 spans 18 amino acids. Losses at the gene ends were 1 base for V and 4 bases for J; bases not matched to a gene: 11.